Sequencing of this TCR beta chain was carried out in a study of tumor-infiltrating lymphocytes in primary liver carcinoma. About the study: Productive TCRbeta read counts per sample ran from roughly 3.5 to 7 million and were similar across tissue types.

cDNA specific to TCR beta was made from about 550 ng of total RNA, with a constant-region primer employed for priming. What produced the TCR beta libraries was three nested multiplex PCR rounds using slightly modified ARM-PCR. Both of the initial two PCR rounds ran for approximately 10 cycles and employed TRBV1-TRBV30 forward primers alongside a C-beta reverse primer. TCRdb re-derived calls from the multiplex PCR reads in MiXCR, one entry per CDR3 protein. The repertoire holds just under 95,000 distinct CDR3 sequences, about 70% seen once, with around 30% in the top ten. In regard to this clonotype: Its target is unknown. This may stem from a read error, because a much larger clone lies one nucleotide away.

Broader study findings: Tumor top-250-clone fraction significantly exceeded that of blood (p = 0.039). In tumor-adjacent and tumor-blood pairs, overlap was lower than in tumor region pairs.

The germline gives CDR1 WSHSY, CDR2 SAAADI. CDR3 size: 21 residues. Unsorted bulk tissue of about 18-32 mg yielded co-extracted RNA and DNA. Patients underwent resection of primary liver carcinoma. Sequenced: tumor-adjacent normal liver tissue. This sequence was found in a man aged 40-55 years with primary liver carcinoma and hepatitis B virus infection. The chain employs TRBV10-2 and TRBJ2-1, with D possibly called TRBD1 or TRBD2 (6 bases each). The CDR3 region has the DNA TGCGCCAGCAGTGAGCTTCTGGGACGGGAGAGAAGGGGGAGCTCCTACAATGAGCATTTCTTC. Translating it yields CASSELLGRERRGSSYNEHFF.